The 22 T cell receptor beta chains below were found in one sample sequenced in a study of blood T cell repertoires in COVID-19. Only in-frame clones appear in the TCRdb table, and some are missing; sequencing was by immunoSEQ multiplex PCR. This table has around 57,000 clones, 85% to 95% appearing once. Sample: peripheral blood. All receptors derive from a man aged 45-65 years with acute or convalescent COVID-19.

The CDR3 coding sequence is TGTGCCAGCAGGACAGAGGGGGCGATCAATTCACCCCTCCACTTT. Its translation is CASRTEGAINSPLHF. The chain employs TRBV2 and TRBJ1-6; 7 nucleotides match TRBD1. There are 15 residues in the CDR3. The J segment lost 7 bases and the V segment lost 6 bases, leaving 9 bases of the junction unmatched. From germline, CDR1 is SNHLY and CDR2 FYNNEI.

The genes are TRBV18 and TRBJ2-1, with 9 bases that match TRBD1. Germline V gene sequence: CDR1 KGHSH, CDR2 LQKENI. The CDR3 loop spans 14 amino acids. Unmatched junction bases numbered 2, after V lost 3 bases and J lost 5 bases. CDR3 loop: CASSPGQGDNEQFF. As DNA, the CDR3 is TGTGCCAGCTCACCGGGACAGGGCGACAATGAGCAGTTCTTC.

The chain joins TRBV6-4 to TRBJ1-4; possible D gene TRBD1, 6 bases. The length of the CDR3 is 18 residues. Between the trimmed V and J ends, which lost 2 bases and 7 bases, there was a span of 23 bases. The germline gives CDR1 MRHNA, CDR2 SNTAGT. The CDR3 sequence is CASSDLEGGDRSFEKLFF. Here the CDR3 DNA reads TGTGCCAGCAGTGACCTCGAAGGGGGAGACCGATCTTTTGAAAAACTGTTTTTT.

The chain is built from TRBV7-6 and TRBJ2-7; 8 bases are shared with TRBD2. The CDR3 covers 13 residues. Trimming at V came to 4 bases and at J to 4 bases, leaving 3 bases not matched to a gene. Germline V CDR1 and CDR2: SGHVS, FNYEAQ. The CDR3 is CASSSGTRYEQYF. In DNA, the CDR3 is TGTGCCAGCAGCTCCGGGACTAGATACGAGCAGTACTTC.

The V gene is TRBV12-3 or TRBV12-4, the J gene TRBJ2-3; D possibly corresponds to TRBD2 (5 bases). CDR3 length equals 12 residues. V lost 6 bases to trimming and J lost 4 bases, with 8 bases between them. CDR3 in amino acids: CASRRLSDTQYF. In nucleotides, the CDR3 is TGTGCCAGCAGAAGACTATCAGATACGCAGTATTTT.

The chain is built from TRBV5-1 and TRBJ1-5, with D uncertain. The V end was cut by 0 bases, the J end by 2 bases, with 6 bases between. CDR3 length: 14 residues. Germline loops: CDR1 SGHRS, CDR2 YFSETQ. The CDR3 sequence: CASSLDVGNQPQHF. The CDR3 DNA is TGCGCCAGCAGCTTGGATGTAGGCAATCAGCCCCAGCATTTT. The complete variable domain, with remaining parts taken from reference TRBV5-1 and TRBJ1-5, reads KAGVTQTPRYLIKTRGQQVTLSCSPISGHRSVSWYQQTPGQGLQFLFEYFSETQRNKGNFPGRFSGRQFSNSRSEMNVSTLELGDSALYLCASSLDVGNQPQHFGDGTRLSIL.

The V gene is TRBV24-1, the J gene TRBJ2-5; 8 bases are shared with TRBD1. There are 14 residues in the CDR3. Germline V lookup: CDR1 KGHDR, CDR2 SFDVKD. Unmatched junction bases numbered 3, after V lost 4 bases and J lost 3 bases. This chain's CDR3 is CATSEAGGKETQYF. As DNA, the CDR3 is TGTGCCACCAGTGAGGCAGGGGGCAAAGAGACCCAGTACTTC.

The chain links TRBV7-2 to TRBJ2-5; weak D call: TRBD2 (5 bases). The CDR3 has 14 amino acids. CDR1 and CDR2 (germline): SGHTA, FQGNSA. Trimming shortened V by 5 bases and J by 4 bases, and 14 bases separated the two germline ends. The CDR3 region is CASSRRFGGETQYF. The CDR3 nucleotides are TGTGCCAGCAGCCGGAGGTTCGGCGGAGAGACCCAGTACTTC.

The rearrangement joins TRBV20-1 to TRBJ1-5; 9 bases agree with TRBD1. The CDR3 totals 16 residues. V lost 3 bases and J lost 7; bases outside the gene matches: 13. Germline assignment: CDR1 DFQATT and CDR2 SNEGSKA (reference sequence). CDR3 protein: CSASATPGQGYQPQHF. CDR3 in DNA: TGCAGTGCTAGTGCCACCCCGGGACAGGGCTACCAGCCCCAGCATTTT.

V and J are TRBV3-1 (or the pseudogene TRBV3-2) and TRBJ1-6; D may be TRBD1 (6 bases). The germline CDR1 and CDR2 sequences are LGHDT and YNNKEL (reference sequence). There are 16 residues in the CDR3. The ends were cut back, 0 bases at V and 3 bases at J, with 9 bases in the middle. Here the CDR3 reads CASSQEGAGYNSPLHF. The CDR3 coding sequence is TGTGCCAGCAGCCAAGAGGGGGCCGGCTATAATTCACCCCTCCACTTT.

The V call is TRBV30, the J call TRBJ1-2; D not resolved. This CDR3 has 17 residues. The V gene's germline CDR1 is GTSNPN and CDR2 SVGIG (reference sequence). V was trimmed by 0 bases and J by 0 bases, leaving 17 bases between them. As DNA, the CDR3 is TGTGCCTGGAGTGTACTGAAGACTCCCTGGCCTAACTATGGCTACACCTTC. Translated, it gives CAWSVLKTPWPNYGYTF.

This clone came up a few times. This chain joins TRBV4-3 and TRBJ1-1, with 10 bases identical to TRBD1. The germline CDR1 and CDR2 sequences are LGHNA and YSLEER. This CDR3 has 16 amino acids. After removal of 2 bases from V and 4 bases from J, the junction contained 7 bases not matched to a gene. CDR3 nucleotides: TGCGCCAGCAGCCAACCACGAGGACAGGGGGTCACTGAAGCTTTCTTT. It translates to CASSQPRGQGVTEAFF.

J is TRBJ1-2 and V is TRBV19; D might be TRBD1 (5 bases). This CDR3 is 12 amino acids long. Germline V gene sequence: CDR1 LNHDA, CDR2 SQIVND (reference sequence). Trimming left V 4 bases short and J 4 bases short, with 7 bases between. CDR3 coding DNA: TGTGCCAGTAGTACCGACAGCTATGGCTACACCTTC. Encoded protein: CASSTDSYGYTF.

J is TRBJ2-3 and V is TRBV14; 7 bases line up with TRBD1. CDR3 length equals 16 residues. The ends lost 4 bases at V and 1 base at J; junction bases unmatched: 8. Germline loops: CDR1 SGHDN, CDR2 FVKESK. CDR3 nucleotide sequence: TGTGCCAGCAGCCCTTACACAGGGGTAGGCACAGATACGCAGTATTTT. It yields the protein CASSPYTGVGTDTQYF.

CDR3 amino acids: CAWSSVSFSPLHF. The CDR3 DNA is TGTGCCTGGAGCAGTGTTTCTTTTTCACCCCTCCACTTT. The J gene is TRBJ1-6, the V gene TRBV30; D unclear. Looked up from germline, CDR1 is GTSNPN and CDR2 is SVGIG (reference sequence). The CDR3 has 13 residues. The ends were cut back, 3 bases at V and 9 bases at J, with 12 bases in the middle.

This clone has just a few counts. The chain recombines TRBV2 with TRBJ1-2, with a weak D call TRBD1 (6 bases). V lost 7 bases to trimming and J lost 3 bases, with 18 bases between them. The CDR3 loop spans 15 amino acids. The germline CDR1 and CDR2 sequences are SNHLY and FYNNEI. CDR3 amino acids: CASTLRDIADYGYTF. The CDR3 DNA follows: TGTGCCAGCACACTCCGGGACATTGCCGACTATGGCTACACCTTC.

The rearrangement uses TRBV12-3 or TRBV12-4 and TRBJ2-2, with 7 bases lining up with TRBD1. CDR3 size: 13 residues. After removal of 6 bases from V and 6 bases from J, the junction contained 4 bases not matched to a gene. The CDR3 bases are TGTGCCAGCAGCACAGGGGCCCCCGGGGAGCTGTTTTTT. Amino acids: CASSTGAPGELFF.

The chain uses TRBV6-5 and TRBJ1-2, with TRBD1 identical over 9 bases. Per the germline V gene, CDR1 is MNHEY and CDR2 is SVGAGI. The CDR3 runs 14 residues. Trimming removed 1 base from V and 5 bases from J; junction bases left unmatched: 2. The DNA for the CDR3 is TGTGCCAGCAGTTACTTGGACAGGGGATATGGCTACACCTTC. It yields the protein CASSYLDRGYGYTF.

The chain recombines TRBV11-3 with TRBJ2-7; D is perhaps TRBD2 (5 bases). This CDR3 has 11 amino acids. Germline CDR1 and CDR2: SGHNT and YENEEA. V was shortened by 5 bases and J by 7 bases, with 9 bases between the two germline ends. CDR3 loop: CASSRGQEQYF. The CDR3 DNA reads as TGTGCCAGCAGCCGCGGGCAGGAGCAGTACTTC.

The CDR3 sequence: CAWGTSGKETQYF. The CDR3 DNA reads as TGTGCCTGGGGGACTAGCGGGAAAGAGACCCAGTACTTC. The chain couples TRBV30 to TRBJ2-5; 13 positions match TRBD2. The CDR3 is made up of 13 amino acids. After removal of 5 bases from V and 3 bases from J, the junction contained 0 bases not matched to a gene. Germline CDR1 and CDR2: GTSNPN and SVGIG (reference sequence).

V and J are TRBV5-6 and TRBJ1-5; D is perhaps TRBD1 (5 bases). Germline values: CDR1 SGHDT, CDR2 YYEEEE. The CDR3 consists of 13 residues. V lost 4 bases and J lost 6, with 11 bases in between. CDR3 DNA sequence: TGTGCCAGCAGCCCGAGACAGAGTCAGCCCCAGCATTTT. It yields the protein CASSPRQSQPQHF.

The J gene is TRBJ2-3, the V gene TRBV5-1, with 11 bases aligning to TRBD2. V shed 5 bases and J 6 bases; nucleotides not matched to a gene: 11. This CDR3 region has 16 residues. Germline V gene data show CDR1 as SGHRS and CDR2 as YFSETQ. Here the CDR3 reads CASRKTSGRREDTQYF. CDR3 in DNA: TGCGCCAGCAGGAAAACTAGCGGGAGACGTGAGGATACGCAGTATTTT. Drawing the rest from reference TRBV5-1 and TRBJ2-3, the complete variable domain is KAGVTQTPRYLIKTRGQQVTLSCSPISGHRSVSWYQQTPGQGLQFLFEYFSETQRNKGNFPGRFSGRQFSNSRSEMNVSTLELGDSALYLCASRKTSGRREDTQYFGPGTRLTVL.